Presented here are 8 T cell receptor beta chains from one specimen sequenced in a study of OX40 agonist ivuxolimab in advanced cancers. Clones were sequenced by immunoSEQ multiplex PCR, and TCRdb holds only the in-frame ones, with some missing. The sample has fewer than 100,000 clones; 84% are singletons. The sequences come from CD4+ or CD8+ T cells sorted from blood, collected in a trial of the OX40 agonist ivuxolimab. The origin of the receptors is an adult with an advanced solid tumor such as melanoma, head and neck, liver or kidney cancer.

This chain's CDR3 is CASSYTSGGTNEQFF. CDR3 DNA: TGTGCCAGCAGCTACACTAGCGGGGGGACCAATGAGCAGTTCTTC. The rearrangement joins TRBV11-2 to TRBJ2-1; 12 bases are shared with TRBD2. The CDR3 length is 15 residues. Germline V CDR1 and CDR2: SGHAT, FQNNGV. V shed 4 bases and J 6 bases; nucleotides not matched to a gene: 4. Full variable domain (rest looked up from reference TRBV11-2 and TRBJ2-1): EAGVAQSPRYKIIEKRQSVAFWCNPISGHATLYWYQQILGQGPKLLIQFQNNGVVDDSQLPKDRFSAERLKGVDSTLKIQPAKLEDSAVYLCASSYTSGGTNEQFFGPGTRLTVL.

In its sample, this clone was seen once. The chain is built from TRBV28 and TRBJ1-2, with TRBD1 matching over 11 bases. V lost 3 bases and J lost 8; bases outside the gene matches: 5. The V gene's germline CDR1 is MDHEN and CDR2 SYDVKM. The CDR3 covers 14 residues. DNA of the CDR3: TGTGCCAGCAGTTTCGGGACAGGGGGAAACGGCTACACCTTC. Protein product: CASSFGTGGNGYTF.

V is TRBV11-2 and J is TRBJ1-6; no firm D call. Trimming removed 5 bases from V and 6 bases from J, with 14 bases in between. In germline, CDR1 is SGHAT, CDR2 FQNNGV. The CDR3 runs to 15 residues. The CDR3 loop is CASSTDHLSNSPLHF. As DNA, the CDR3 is TGTGCCAGCAGCACCGACCATCTAAGTAATTCACCCCTCCACTTT.

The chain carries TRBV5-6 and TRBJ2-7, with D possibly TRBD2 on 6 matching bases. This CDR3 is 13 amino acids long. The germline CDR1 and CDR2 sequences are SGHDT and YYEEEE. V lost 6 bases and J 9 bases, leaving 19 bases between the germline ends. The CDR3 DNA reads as TGTGCCAGCACCACCCCCGGGACTTCGGGGCAGTACTTC. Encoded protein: CASTTPGTSGQYF. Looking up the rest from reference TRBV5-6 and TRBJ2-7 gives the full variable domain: DAGVTQSPTHLIKTRGQQVTLRCSPKSGHDTVSWYQQALGQGPQFIFQYYEEEERQRGNFPDRFSGHQFPNYSSELNVNALLLGDSALYLCASTTPGTSGQYFGPGTRLTVT.

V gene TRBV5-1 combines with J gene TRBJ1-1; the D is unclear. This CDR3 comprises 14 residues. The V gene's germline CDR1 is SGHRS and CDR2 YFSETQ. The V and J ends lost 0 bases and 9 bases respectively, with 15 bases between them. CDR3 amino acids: CASSLGTGGIQAFF. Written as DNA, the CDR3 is TGCGCCAGCAGCTTGGGGACGGGAGGGATTCAAGCTTTCTTT.

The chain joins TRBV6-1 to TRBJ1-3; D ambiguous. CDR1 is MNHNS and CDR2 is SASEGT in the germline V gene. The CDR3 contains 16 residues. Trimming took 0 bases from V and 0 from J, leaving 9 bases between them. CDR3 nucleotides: TGTGCCAGCAGTGAAGCCTACTATATCTCTGGAAACACCATATATTTT. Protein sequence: CASSEAYYISGNTIYF.

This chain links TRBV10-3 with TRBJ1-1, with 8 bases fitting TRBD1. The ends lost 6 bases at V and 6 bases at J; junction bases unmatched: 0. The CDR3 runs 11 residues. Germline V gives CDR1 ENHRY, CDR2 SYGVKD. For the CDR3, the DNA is TGTGCCATCAGGACAGGGGCTGAAGCTTTCTTT. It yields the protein CAIRTGAEAFF.

The DNA for the CDR3 is TGCGCCAGCATGTCGGTCGGGCAGGGTAATGAAAAACTGTTTTTT. Encoded protein: CASMSVGQGNEKLFF. The chain couples TRBV4-3 to TRBJ1-4; TRBD1 might be the D (5 bases). CDR1 and CDR2 (germline): LGHNA, YSLEER. Trimming cost V 7 bases and J 4 bases, with 16 bases left between them. This CDR3 comprises 15 residues.